The rows below give T cell receptor beta chains drawn from one sample of a study of glioma-infiltrating T cells. TCRdb passed the multiplex PCR reads through MiXCR, listing each CDR3 protein once. The table shows around 350,000 distinct CDR3 sequences, with 41% occurring only once. Material for sequencing was glioma tissue, nonneoplastic brain tissue, or PBMCs (not recorded which). These receptors were collected from a human donor with low-grade glioma or glioblastoma, undergoing nonglioma brain surgery, or in good health (not recorded which). The CDR3 runs from the conserved cysteine through the conserved F or W. The order of the fields is J gene, CDR3 length, V gene, D gene, clone size, CDR3 DNA, CDR3 protein. A D gene is named only where the DNA matches it firmly. Clone size is not always given. Where it is, it says once, few, many or a class for expanded clones.

TRBJ2-1 17 TRBV28 . . TGTGCCAGCAGTTCCGTAAGCCGCCTCTGGAGGGACAATGAGCAGTTCTTC CASSSVSRLWRDNEQFF
TRBJ2-7 17 TRBV6-2/TRBV6-3 TRBD2 few TGTGCCAGCAGCTCCAGGACTAGCGGGAGTTTCTCCTACGAGCAGTACTTC CASSSRTSGSFSYEQYF
TRBJ2-3 13 TRBV27 . many TGTGCCAGCAGTTCGGCCAACACAGATACGCAGTATTTT CASSSANTDTQYF
TRBJ2-2 13 TRBV7-6 . . TGTGCCAGCAGCTCTTGGGCTCGGAGGGAGCTGTTTTTT CASSSWARRELFF
TRBJ1-6 14 TRBV29-1 . . TGCAGCGTTGACTTAGACTCTGGGAATTCACCCCTCCACTTT CSVDLDSGNSPLHF
TRBJ2-7 13 TRBV3-1 . few TGTGCCAGCAGTCAAGGTGGAGTAATAAAGCAGTACTTC CASSQGGVIKQYF
TRBJ2-7 14 TRBV7-2 . . TGTGCCAGCAGCTTACAACGGAAAACCTACGAGCAGTACTTC CASSLQRKTYEQYF
TRBJ1-5 15 TRBV28 . . TGTGCCAGCAGTTTTAACCTTAATAGCAATCAGCCCCAGCATTTT CASSFNLNSNQPQHF
TRBJ2-7 15 TRBV20-1 . few TGCAGTGCTAGAAAGGGGCTTAGGAGCTCCTACGAGCAGTACTTC CSARKGLRSSYEQYF
TRBJ1-4 14 TRBV28 TRBD1 . TGTGCCAGCAGTCAACAGGGGGCCGATGAAAAACTGTTTTTT CASSQQGADEKLFF
TRBJ2-4 13 TRBV2 TRBD2 once TGTGCCAGCAGTGCTAGCGGGAGGGACATTCAGTACTTC CASSASGRDIQYF
TRBJ2-3 15 TRBV4-3 TRBD1 few TGCGCCAGCAAGGGGGCCCTAGGCGATGAAGATACGCAGTATTTT CASKGALGDEDTQYF
TRBJ1-2 15 TRBV4-3 . once TGCGCCAGCAGCCGGGAAGGAACACTAGAGTATGGCTACACCTTC CASSREGTLEYGYTF
TRBJ2-2 15 TRBV7-2 TRBD2 . TGTGCCAGCAGCTTATTCGGGGGGGTTACCGGGGAGCTGTTTTTT CASSLFGGVTGELFF
TRBJ2-4 15 TRBV12-3/TRBV12-4 . . TGTGCCAGCAGTTTAGAGGGTTGCGGCAAAAACATTCAGTACTTC CASSLEGCGKNIQYF
TRBJ1-5 13 TRBV20-1 . few TGCAGTGCCAGGGAAACCGGGGATCAGCCCCAGCATTTT CSARETGDQPQHF
TRBJ1-1 14 TRBV9 . few TGTGCCAGCAGCGTAGGCAGCATGAACACTGAAGCTTTCTTT CASSVGSMNTEAFF
TRBJ2-3 18 TRBV5-1 TRBD2 . TGCGCCAGCAGCTTGGGAGTTAGCGGGAGGGCCGCCGCAGATACGCAGTATTTT CASSLGVSGRAAADTQYF
TRBJ2-7 15 TRBV6-2/TRBV6-3 TRBD1 . TGTGCCAGCAGTGGACTCGGGACAGGGGCATACGAGCAGTACTTC CASSGLGTGAYEQYF
TRBJ2-7 10 TRBV27 . many TGTGCCAGCAGTTTAAACGAGCAGTACTTC CASSLNEQYF
TRBJ1-2 15 TRBV27 TRBD1 . TGTGCCAGCAGCCCACAGGGGGGAACGTCTCCCAACTATACCTTC CASSPQGGTSPNYTF
TRBJ1-3 15 TRBV7-9 . . TGTGCCAGCAGCTTAGAAGGGACACTTGGAAACACCATATATTTT CASSLEGTLGNTIYF